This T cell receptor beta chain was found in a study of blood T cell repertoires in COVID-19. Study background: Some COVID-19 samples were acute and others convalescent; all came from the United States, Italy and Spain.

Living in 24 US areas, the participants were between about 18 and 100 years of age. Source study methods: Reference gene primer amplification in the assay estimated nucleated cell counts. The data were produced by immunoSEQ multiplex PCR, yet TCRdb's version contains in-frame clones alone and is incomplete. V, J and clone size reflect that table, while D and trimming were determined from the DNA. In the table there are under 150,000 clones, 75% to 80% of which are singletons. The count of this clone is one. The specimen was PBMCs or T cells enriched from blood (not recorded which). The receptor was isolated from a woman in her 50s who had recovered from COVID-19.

DNA of the CDR3: TGTGCCAGCAGTTTGACAAACCGGAGGAATTCACCCCTCCACTTT. It is translated as CASSLTNRRNSPLHF. The chain is built from TRBV28 and TRBJ1-6; no clear D gene. This CDR3 has 15 amino acids. In germline, CDR1 is MDHEN, CDR2 SYDVKM. The V end was cut by 3 bases, the J end by 7 bases, with 13 bases between. Together with reference TRBV28 and TRBJ1-6, the CDR3 gives the full variable domain: DVKVTQSSRYLVKRTGEKVFLECVQDMDHENMFWYRQDPGLGLRLIYFSYDVKMKEKGDIPEGYSVSREKKERFSLILESASTNQTSMYLCASSLTNRRNSPLHFGNGTRLTVT.